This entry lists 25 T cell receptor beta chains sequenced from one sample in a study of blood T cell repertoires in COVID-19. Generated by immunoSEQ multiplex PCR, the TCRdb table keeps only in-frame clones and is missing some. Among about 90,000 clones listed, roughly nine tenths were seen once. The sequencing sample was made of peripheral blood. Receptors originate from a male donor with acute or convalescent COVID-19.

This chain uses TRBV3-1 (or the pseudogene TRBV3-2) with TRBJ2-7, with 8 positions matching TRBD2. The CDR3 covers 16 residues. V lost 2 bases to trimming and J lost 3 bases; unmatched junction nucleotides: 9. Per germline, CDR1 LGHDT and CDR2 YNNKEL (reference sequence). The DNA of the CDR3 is TGTGCCAGCAGCCAACGGGGCGCGGGGGGTGGCTACGAGCAGTACTTC. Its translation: CASSQRGAGGGYEQYF.

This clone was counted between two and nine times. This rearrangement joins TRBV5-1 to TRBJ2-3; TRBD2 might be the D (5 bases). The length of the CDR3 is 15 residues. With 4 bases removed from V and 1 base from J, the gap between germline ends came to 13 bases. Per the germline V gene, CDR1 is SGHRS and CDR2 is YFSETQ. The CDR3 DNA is TGCGCCAGCAGCCTCAGCGGAACGGGCACAGATACGCAGTATTTT. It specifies CASSLSGTGTDTQYF.

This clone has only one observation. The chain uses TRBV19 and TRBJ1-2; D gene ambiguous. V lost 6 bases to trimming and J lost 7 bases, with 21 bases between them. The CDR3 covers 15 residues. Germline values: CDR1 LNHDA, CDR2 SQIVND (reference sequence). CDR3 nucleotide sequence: TGTGCCAGTAGAAGGATTGAAGACCCAGGCTCTGGCTACACCTTC. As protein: CASRRIEDPGSGYTF.

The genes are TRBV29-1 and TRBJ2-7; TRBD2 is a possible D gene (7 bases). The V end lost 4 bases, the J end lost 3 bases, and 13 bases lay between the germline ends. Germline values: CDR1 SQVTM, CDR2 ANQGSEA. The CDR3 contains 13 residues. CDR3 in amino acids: CSVGAGAGYEQYF. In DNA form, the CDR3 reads TGCAGCGTTGGGGCGGGGGCCGGCTACGAGCAGTACTTC.

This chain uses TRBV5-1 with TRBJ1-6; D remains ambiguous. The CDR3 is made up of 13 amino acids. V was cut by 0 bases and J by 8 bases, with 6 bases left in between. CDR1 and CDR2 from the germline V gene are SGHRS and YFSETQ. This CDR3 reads CASSLEGDSPLHF. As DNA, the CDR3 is TGCGCCAGCAGCTTGGAAGGAGATTCACCCCTCCACTTT.

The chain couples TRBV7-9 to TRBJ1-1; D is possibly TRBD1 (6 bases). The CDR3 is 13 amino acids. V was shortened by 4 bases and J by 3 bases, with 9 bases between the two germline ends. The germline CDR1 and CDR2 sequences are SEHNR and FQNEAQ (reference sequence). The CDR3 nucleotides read TGTGCCAGCAGCTCACAGGGAGACACTGAAGCTTTCTTT. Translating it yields CASSSQGDTEAFF.

The CDR3 DNA sequence: TGTGCCAGCAGTTTTGGGGGACTGGCGAACACTGAAGCTTTCTTT. Encoded protein: CASSFGGLANTEAFF. The chain links TRBV28 to TRBJ1-1; D is perhaps TRBD1 (5 bases). Trimming shortened V by 3 bases and J by 1 base, and 12 bases separated the two germline ends. CDR3 length: 15 amino acids. Germline assignment: CDR1 MDHEN and CDR2 SYDVKM.

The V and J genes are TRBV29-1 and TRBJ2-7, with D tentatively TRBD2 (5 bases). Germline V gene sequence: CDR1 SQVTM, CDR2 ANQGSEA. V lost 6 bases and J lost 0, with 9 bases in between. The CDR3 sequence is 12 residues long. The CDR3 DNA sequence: TGCAGCGTGGGAGAGAGCTCCTACGAGCAGTACTTC. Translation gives CSVGESSYEQYF.

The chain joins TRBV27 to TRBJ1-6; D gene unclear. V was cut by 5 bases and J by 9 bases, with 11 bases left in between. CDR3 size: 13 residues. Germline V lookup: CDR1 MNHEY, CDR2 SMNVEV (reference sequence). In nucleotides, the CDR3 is TGTGCCAGCAGTCTTGAGGTTGTTTCACCCCTCCACTTT. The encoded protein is CASSLEVVSPLHF.

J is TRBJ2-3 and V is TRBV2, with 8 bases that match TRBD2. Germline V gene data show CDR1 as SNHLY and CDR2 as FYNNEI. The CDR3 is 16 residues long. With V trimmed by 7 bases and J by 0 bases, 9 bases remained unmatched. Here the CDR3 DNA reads TGTGCCAGCAAAAGGGGCGGGGGGTTTAGCACAGATACGCAGTATTTT. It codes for CASKRGGGFSTDTQYF.

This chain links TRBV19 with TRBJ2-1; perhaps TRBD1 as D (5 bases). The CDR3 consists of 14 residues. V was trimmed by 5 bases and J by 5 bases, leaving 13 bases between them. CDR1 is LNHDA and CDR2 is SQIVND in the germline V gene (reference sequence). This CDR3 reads CASSGQGNHNEQFF. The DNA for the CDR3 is TGTGCCAGTAGTGGTCAGGGCAATCACAATGAGCAGTTCTTC.

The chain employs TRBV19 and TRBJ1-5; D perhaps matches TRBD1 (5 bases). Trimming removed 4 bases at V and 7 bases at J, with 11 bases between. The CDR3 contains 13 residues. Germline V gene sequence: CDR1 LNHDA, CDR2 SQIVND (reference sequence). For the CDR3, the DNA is TGTGCCAGTAGTAGACAGAATGGGCAGCCCCAGCATTTT. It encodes CASSRQNGQPQHF.

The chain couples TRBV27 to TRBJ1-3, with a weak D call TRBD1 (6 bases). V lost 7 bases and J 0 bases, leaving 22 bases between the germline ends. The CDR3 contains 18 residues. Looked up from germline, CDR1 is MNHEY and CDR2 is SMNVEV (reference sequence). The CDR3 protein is CASTMRSSDSFSGNTIYF. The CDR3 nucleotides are TGTGCCAGCACCATGAGATCCTCGGACAGTTTCTCTGGAAACACCATATATTTT.

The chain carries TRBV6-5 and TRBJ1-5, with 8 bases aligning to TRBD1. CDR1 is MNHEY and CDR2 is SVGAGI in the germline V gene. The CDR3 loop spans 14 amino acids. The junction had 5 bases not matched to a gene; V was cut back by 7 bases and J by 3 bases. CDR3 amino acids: CASTGQGTNQPQHF. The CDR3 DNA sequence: TGTGCCAGCACCGGACAGGGAACCAATCAGCCCCAGCATTTT.

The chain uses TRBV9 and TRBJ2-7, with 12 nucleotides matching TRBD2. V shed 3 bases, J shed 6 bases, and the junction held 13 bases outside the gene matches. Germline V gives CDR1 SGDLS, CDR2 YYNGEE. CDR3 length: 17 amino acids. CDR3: CASSASSTSGGASEQYF. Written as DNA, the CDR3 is TGTGCCAGCAGCGCATCCTCGACTAGCGGGGGTGCCAGCGAGCAGTACTTC. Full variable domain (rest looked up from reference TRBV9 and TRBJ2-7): DSGVTQTPKHLITATGQRVTLRCSPRSGDLSVYWYQQSLDQGLQFLIQYYNGEERAKGNILERFSAQQFPDLHSELNLSSLELGDSALYFCASSASSTSGGASEQYFGPGTRLTVT.

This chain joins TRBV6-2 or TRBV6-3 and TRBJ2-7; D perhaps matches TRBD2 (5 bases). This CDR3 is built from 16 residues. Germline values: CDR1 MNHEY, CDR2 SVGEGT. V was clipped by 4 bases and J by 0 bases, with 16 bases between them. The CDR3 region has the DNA TGTGCCAGCAGTTGGAGGCCTTCTCCAAGCTCCTACGAGCAGTACTTC. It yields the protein CASSWRPSPSSYEQYF.

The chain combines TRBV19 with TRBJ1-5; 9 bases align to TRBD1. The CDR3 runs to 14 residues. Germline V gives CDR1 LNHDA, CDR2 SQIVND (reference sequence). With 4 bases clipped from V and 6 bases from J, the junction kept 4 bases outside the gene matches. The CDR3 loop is CASSTGQGSQPQHF. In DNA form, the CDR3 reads TGTGCCAGTAGTACAGGACAGGGGAGTCAGCCCCAGCATTTT.

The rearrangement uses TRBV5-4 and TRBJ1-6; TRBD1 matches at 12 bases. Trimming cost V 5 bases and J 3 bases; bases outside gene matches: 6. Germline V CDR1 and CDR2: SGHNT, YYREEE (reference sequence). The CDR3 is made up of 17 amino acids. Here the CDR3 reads CASRPGTGGLYNSPLHF. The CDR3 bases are TGTGCCAGCAGACCCGGGACAGGGGGCCTCTATAATTCACCCCTCCACTTT. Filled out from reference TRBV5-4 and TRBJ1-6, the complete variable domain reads ETGVTQSPTHLIKTRGQQVTLRCSSQSGHNTVSWYQQALGQGPQFIFQYYREEENGRGNFPPRFSGLQFPNYSSELNVNALELDDSALYLCASRPGTGGLYNSPLHFGNGTRLTVT.

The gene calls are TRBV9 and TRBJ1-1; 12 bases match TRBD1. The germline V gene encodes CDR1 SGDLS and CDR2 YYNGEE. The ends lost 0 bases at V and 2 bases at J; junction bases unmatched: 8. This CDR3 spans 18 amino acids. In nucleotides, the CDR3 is TGTGCCAGCAGCGTAGCGGGTTGGGACAGGGGGCTAAACACTGAAGCTTTCTTT. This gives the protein CASSVAGWDRGLNTEAFF.

In DNA form, the CDR3 reads TGTGCCAGTAGTATAGGGACAGGCAATCAGCCCCAGCATTTT. Its protein product is CASSIGTGNQPQHF. The chain combines TRBV19 with TRBJ1-5; D is possibly TRBD1 (6 bases). The V and J ends lost 1 base and 2 bases respectively, with 6 bases between them. CDR1 is LNHDA, CDR2 SQIVND, per germline (reference sequence). CDR3 length equals 14 residues.

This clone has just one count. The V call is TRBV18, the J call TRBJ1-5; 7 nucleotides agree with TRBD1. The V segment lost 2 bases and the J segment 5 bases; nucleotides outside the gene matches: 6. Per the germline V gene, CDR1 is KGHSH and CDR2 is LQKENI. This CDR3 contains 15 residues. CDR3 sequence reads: CASSPTGAYDQPQHF. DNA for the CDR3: TGTGCCAGCTCACCAACAGGGGCCTATGATCAGCCCCAGCATTTT.

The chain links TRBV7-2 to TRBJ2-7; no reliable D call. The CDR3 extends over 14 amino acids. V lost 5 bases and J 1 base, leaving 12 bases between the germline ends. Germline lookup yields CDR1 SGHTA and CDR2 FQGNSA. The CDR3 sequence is CASSVDLISYEQYF. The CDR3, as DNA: TGTGCCAGCAGCGTAGACTTGATTTCCTACGAGCAGTACTTC.

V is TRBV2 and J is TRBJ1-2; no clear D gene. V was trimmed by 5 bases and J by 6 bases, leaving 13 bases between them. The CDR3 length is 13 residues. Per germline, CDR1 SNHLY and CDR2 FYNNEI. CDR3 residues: CASSLSSVDGYTF. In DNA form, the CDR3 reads TGTGCCAGCAGTCTTTCATCGGTGGATGGCTACACCTTC.

The CDR3 DNA sequence: TGTGCCAGCAGTCCGTCCCCGGTGGCAGCGGTGGAGACCCAGTACTTC. It is translated as CASSPSPVAAVETQYF. V gene TRBV7-3 combines with J gene TRBJ2-5, with D possibly being TRBD2 (5 bases). The CDR3 spans 16 residues. V was shortened by 6 bases and J by 5 bases, with 22 bases between the two germline ends. Germline V lookup: CDR1 SGHTA, CDR2 FQGTGA.

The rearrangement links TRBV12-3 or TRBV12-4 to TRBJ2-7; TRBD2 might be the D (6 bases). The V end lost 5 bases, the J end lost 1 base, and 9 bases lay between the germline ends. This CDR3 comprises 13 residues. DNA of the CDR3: TGTGCCAGCAGTACCCGGGAGTCCTACGAGCAGTACTTC. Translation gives CASSTRESYEQYF.